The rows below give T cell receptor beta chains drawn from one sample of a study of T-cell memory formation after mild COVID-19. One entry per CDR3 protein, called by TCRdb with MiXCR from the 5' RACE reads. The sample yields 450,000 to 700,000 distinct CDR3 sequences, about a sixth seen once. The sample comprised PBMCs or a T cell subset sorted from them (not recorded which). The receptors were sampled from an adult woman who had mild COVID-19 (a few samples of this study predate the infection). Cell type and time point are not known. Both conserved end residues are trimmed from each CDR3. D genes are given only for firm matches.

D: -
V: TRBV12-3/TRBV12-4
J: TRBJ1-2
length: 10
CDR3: ASSPGSRGYT

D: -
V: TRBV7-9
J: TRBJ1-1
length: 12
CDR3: ASSQRTANTEAF

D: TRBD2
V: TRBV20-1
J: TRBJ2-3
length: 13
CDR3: SASPRGGNGDTQY

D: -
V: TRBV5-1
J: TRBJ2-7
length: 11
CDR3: ASSLDVGYEQY

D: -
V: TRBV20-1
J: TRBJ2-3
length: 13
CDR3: SSFPGHTLTDTQY

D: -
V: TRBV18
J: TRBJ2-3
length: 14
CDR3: ASSQPDGSSTDTQY

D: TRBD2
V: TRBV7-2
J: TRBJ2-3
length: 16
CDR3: ASSRGTSGVGGTDTQY

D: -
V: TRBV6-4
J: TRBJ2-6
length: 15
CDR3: ASSDTQSISGANVLT

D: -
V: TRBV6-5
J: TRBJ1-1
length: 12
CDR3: ASTPPGVQPQAF

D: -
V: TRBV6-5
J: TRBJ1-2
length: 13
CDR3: ASSYRLDKGYGYT

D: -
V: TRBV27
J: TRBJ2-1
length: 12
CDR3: ASSFIQRRNEQF

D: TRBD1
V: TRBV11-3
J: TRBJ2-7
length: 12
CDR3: ASSFKGAIYEQY

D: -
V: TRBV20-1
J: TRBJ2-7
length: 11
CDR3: SARGSGTYEQY

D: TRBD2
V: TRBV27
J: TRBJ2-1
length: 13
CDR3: ASSLLAGGPFEQF

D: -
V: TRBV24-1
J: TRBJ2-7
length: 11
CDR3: ATSDSDSYEQY

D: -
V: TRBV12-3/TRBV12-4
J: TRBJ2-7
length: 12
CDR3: ASSPQGTVYEQY

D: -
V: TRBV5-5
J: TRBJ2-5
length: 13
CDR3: ASSLERQVQETQY

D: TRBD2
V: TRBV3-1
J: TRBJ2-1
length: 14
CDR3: ASSQRTSGRTNEQF

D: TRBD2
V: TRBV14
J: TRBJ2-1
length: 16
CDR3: ASSQDRLAGVHYNEQF

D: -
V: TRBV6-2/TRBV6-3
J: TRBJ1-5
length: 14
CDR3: ASSRVRGRRGQPQH

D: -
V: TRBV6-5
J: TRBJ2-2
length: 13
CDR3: ASTRLGRGTGELF

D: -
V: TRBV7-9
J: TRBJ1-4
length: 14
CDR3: ASSSGLAATNEKLF